These 25 T cell receptor beta chains originate from one sample sequenced in a study of vaccination effects on CD4 cells after COVID-19. Repertoires were generated with immunoSEQ multiplex PCR, while TCRdb's copy carries only in-frame clones and drops some. This sample yields some 50,000 clones, of which roughly 80% are seen a single time; roughly 8.7% belongs to the top ten. These receptors have no identified antigens. With more than nine days of culture completed, CD4+ T cells were isolated. Sequenced here: CD4+ T cells from PBMCs cultured without peptide, sampled before COVID-19 vaccination. These receptors were taken from a human donor who had a prior SARS-CoV-2 infection.

The chain is built from TRBV7-9 and TRBJ1-1, with no clear D. The CDR3 extends over 13 amino acids. V shed 4 bases and J shed 1 base, with 7 bases lying between them. From germline, CDR1 is SEHNR and CDR2 FQNEAQ (reference sequence). For the CDR3, the DNA is TGTGCCAGCAGCTCCCAGGAGAACACTGAAGCTTTCTTT. Translating gives CASSSQENTEAFF.

The table lists this clone with a few counts. The gene calls are TRBV5-6 and TRBJ2-7, with a tentative D call TRBD2 (6 bases). The CDR3 is made up of 13 amino acids. Germline-derived CDR1 and CDR2 are SGHDT and YYEEEE. V was clipped by 3 bases and J by 4 bases, with 11 bases between them. CDR3 sequence: CASSSTRHYEQYF. The CDR3 nucleotides read TGTGCCAGCAGCTCGACTAGACATTACGAGCAGTACTTC.

The rearrangement links TRBV4-1 to TRBJ2-3; TRBD2 matches at 8 bases. The ends lost 0 bases at V and 10 bases at J; junction bases unmatched: 9. Germline CDR1 MGHRA, CDR2 YSYEKL. The CDR3 length is 15 residues. CDR3 nucleotides: TGCGCCAGCAGCCAAGACGAAGGGACTAGGGAGGCGCAGTATTTT. It yields the protein CASSQDEGTREAQYF.

This chain joins TRBV4-2 and TRBJ1-6, with a possible D match to TRBD1 (6 bases). Between the trimmed V and J ends, which lost 3 bases and 9 bases, there was a span of 12 bases. CDR1 is LGHNA, CDR2 YNFKEQ, per germline. The CDR3 is 14 residues long. The CDR3, as DNA: TGTGCCAGCAGCCAGGAAAACAGGGTTTCACCCCTCCACTTT. Its protein product is CASSQENRVSPLHF.

This clone occurred a few times. This chain uses TRBV2 with TRBJ1-5; tentatively, D is TRBD1 (5 bases). Trimming removed 6 bases at V and 3 bases at J, with 12 bases between. The germline CDR1 and CDR2 sequences are SNHLY and FYNNEI. The CDR3 is 14 residues long. The CDR3 is CASSRSRDNQPQHF. The DNA of the CDR3 is TGTGCCAGCAGCCGCTCCAGGGACAATCAGCCCCAGCATTTT.

This clone appeared a few times. The chain combines TRBV30 with TRBJ1-1; D not certain. The CDR3 contains 13 residues. Germline V lookup: CDR1 GTSNPN, CDR2 SVGIG (reference sequence). V lost 2 bases and J 6 bases, leaving 13 bases between the germline ends. CDR3 amino acids: CAWSSNHLAEAFF. In nucleotides, the CDR3 is TGTGCCTGGAGTTCAAACCATTTGGCTGAAGCTTTCTTT.

V and J are TRBV5-1 and TRBJ2-7; 9 bases match TRBD2. V shed 0 bases and J 0 bases; nucleotides not matched to a gene: 1. The CDR3 length is 15 residues. The germline V gene has CDR1 SGHRS and CDR2 YFSETQ. Here the CDR3 DNA reads TGCGCCAGCAGCTTGGGCGGGGGGGACTCCTACGAGCAGTACTTC. Its protein product is CASSLGGGDSYEQYF. Full variable domain (rest looked up from reference TRBV5-1 and TRBJ2-7): KAGVTQTPRYLIKTRGQQVTLSCSPISGHRSVSWYQQTPGQGLQFLFEYFSETQRNKGNFPGRFSGRQFSNSRSEMNVSTLELGDSALYLCASSLGGGDSYEQYFGPGTRLTVT.

This clone was picked up a small number of times. The chain recombines TRBV28 with TRBJ2-3; no reliable D call. Germline V lookup: CDR1 MDHEN, CDR2 SYDVKM. The CDR3 totals 12 residues. The ends were cut back, 7 bases at V and 2 bases at J, with 7 bases in the middle. The CDR3 loop reads CASKGNTDTQYF. The CDR3, as DNA: TGTGCCAGCAAAGGCAACACAGATACGCAGTATTTT.

The V and J genes are TRBV12-3 or TRBV12-4 and TRBJ1-2; maybe TRBD1 (5 bases). Trimming cost V 6 bases and J 8 bases, with 13 bases left between them. The CDR3 is 12 residues long. For the CDR3, the DNA is TGTGCCAGCAGCAGGGTTGGGGAAGGCTACACCTTC. It specifies CASSRVGEGYTF.

The chain employs TRBV5-1 and TRBJ2-1, with D maybe TRBD1 (6 bases). V was pared by 4 bases and J by 9 bases, with 20 bases between. This CDR3 has 15 amino acids. CDR1 is SGHRS and CDR2 is YFSETQ in the germline V gene. The CDR3 DNA reads TGCGCCAGCAGCCTACAGGGTAAGAAAAACAGTGAGCAGTTCTTC. This translates into CASSLQGKKNSEQFF.

V gene TRBV2 combines with J gene TRBJ1-3; 8 bases match TRBD1. The CDR3 totals 15 residues. Germline V gene lookup returns CDR1 SNHLY and CDR2 FYNNEI. V lost 4 bases to trimming and J lost 0 bases; unmatched junction nucleotides: 2. CDR3 in amino acids: CASSGQGASGNTIYF. The DNA for the CDR3 is TGTGCCAGCAGTGGCCAGGGGGCCTCTGGAAACACCATATATTTT.

V usage is TRBV28 and J usage is TRBJ2-7, with a weak D call TRBD2 (5 bases). Germline lookup yields CDR1 MDHEN and CDR2 SYDVKM. The CDR3 totals 18 residues. Trimming left V 6 bases short and J 3 bases short, with 27 bases between. CDR3 DNA sequence: TGTGCCAGCAGGCCCTTCATGGTCGGACTTAAAATAATCTACGAGCAGTACTTC. It translates to CASRPFMVGLKIIYEQYF.

V usage is TRBV5-6 and J usage is TRBJ2-7, with D unresolved. The length of the CDR3 is 12 residues. From germline, CDR1 is SGHDT and CDR2 YYEEEE. V dropped 1 base and J dropped 6 bases, with 8 bases sitting between them. CDR3 in amino acids: CASSLRVREQYF. The CDR3 DNA is TGTGCCAGCAGCTTGCGGGTCCGCGAGCAGTACTTC.

This chain connects TRBV9 to TRBJ2-3; D unclear. The CDR3 is 14 residues long. The germline V gene encodes CDR1 SGDLS and CDR2 YYNGEE. The V and J ends lost 0 bases and 3 bases respectively, with 8 bases between them. CDR3 sequence (DNA): TGTGCCAGCAGCGTAGGACTCTCTACAGATACGCAGTATTTT. Protein: CASSVGLSTDTQYF.

This clone was seen once. The chain recombines TRBV7-2 with TRBJ2-5; 12 bases align to TRBD2. V dropped 3 bases and J dropped 4; count of bases not matched to a gene: 6. In germline, CDR1 is SGHTA, CDR2 FQGNSA. The CDR3 spans 16 residues. The CDR3: CASSLSTSGGGETQYF. DNA of the CDR3: TGTGCCAGCAGCTTGTCGACTAGCGGGGGAGGAGAGACCCAGTACTTC. Full variable domain (remainder filled in from reference TRBV7-2 and TRBJ2-5): GAGVSQSPSNKVTEKGKDVELRCDPISGHTALYWYRQSLGQGLEFLIYFQGNSAPDKSGLPSDRFSAERTGGSVSTLTIQRTQQEDSAVYLCASSLSTSGGGETQYFGPGTRLLVL.

J is TRBJ1-2 and V is TRBV25-1; possible D gene TRBD1, 6 bases. Germline assignment: CDR1 MGHDK and CDR2 SYGVNS. The CDR3 extends over 15 amino acids. V was shortened by 3 bases and J by 5 bases, with 16 bases between the two germline ends. CDR3 nucleotides: TGTGCCAGCAGTGACTCCTCGGGGGGCGCGTATGGCTACACCTTC. This translates into CASSDSSGGAYGYTF.

J is TRBJ2-3 and V is TRBV7-3; maybe TRBD2 (6 bases). This CDR3 is 14 amino acids long. The germline CDR1 and CDR2 sequences are SGHTA and FQGTGA. Trimming shortened V by 2 bases and J by 5 bases, and 11 bases separated the two germline ends. CDR3 in DNA: TGTGCCAGCAGCTTACGGGAGTCGGGAGATACGCAGTATTTT. Residues: CASSLRESGDTQYF.

This chain uses TRBV29-1 with TRBJ2-1; TRBD1 might be the D (6 bases). Trimming took off 7 bases at V and 9 bases at J, with 16 bases between the two ends. This CDR3 is built from 12 residues. CDR1 SQVTM and CDR2 ANQGSEA come from the germline V gene. The CDR3 DNA sequence: TGCAGCGCCCGCCCTGACAGGATTGAGCAGTTCTTC. Translating gives CSARPDRIEQFF.

The V call is TRBV7-8, the J call TRBJ1-2, with 9 nucleotides matching TRBD1. Losses at the gene ends were 1 base for V and 3 bases for J; bases not matched to a gene: 6. The CDR3 runs to 16 residues. Germline V CDR1 and CDR2: SGHVS, FQNEAQ. CDR3 bases: TGTGCCAGCAGCTTAGTACCCCGGACAGGGGACTATGGCTACACCTTC. It codes for CASSLVPRTGDYGYTF. The entire variable domain, with the rest obtained from reference TRBV7-8 and TRBJ1-2, is as follows: GAGVSQSPRYKVAKRGQDVALRCDPISGHVSLFWYQQALGQGPEFLTYFQNEAQLDKSGLPSDRFFAERPEGSVSTLKIQRTQQEDSAVYLCASSLVPRTGDYGYTFGSGTRLTVV.

The gene calls are TRBV7-3 and TRBJ2-7; D may be TRBD2 (6 bases). V was cut by 2 bases and J by 5 bases, with 10 bases left in between. The CDR3 is made up of 13 amino acids. The germline CDR1 and CDR2 sequences are SGHTA and FQGTGA. The chain's CDR3 is CASSLLQRDEQYF. As DNA, the CDR3 is TGTGCCAGCAGCTTACTACAGCGGGACGAGCAGTACTTC.

The chain links TRBV9 to TRBJ2-6, with 10 bases matching TRBD1. The CDR3 is 17 amino acids. The V segment lost 4 bases and the J segment 1 base; nucleotides outside the gene matches: 5. Per the germline V gene, CDR1 is SGDLS and CDR2 is YYNGEE. The CDR3 spells CASSPRDRGSGANVLTF. DNA for the CDR3: TGTGCCAGCAGCCCGCGGGACAGGGGTTCTGGGGCCAACGTCCTGACTTTC.

V usage is TRBV18 and J usage is TRBJ2-7; D is uncertain. The CDR3 consists of 15 residues. Germline CDR1 KGHSH, CDR2 LQKENI. The V end was cut by 3 bases, the J end by 0 bases, with 12 bases between. CDR3: CASSPDSPSSYEQYF. The CDR3, as DNA: TGTGCCAGCTCACCGGATAGCCCTTCCTCCTACGAGCAGTACTTC. Variable domain in full (rest from reference TRBV18 and TRBJ2-7): NAGVMQNPRHLVRRRGQEARLRCSPMKGHSHVYWYRQLPEEGLKFMVYLQKENIIDESGMPKERFSAEFPKEGPSILRIQQVVRGDSAAYFCASSPDSPSSYEQYFGPGTRLTVT.

This clone was detected only once. This sequence joins TRBV28 and TRBJ1-2, with D uncertain. Per germline, CDR1 MDHEN and CDR2 SYDVKM. The CDR3 is 14 amino acids. The V gene lost 5 bases and the J gene lost 7 bases, with 17 bases spanning the gap. Here the CDR3 DNA reads TGTGCCAGCAGTACACAAGACCGGTCGGGTGGCTACACCTTC. Protein: CASSTQDRSGGYTF.

DNA for the CDR3: TGTGCCAGCAGCTTGGTCGCCGCTAGGTCTGGGGCCAACGTCCTGACTTTC. Translating gives CASSLVAARSGANVLTF. The V gene is TRBV5-6, the J gene TRBJ2-6; D ambiguous. The germline gives CDR1 SGHDT, CDR2 YYEEEE. V was cut by 0 bases and J by 1 base, with 11 bases left in between. CDR3 length equals 17 residues. Full variable domain (rest looked up from reference TRBV5-6 and TRBJ2-6): DAGVTQSPTHLIKTRGQQVTLRCSPKSGHDTVSWYQQALGQGPQFIFQYYEEEERQRGNFPDRFSGHQFPNYSSELNVNALLLGDSALYLCASSLVAARSGANVLTFGAGSRLTVL.

The rearrangement links TRBV4-3 to TRBJ2-7, with 8 bases aligning to TRBD2. Germline CDR1 reads LGHNA; CDR2 reads YSLEER. Losses at the gene ends were 0 bases for V and 3 bases for J; bases not matched to a gene: 4. This CDR3 spans 15 amino acids. Here the CDR3 reads CASSQERREVYEQYF. The CDR3 coding sequence is TGCGCCAGCAGCCAAGAAAGGCGGGAGGTCTACGAGCAGTACTTC.